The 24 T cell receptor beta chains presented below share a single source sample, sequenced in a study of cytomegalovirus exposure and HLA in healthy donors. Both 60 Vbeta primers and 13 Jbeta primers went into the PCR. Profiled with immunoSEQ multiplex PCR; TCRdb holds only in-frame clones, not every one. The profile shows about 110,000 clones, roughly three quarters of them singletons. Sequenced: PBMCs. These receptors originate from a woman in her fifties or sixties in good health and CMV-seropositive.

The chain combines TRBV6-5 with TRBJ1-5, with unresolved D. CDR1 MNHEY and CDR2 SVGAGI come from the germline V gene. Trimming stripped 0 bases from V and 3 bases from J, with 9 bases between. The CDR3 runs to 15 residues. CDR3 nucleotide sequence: TGTGCCAGCAGTTACTCACGCGGGAACAATCAGCCCCAGCATTTT. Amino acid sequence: CASSYSRGNNQPQHF.

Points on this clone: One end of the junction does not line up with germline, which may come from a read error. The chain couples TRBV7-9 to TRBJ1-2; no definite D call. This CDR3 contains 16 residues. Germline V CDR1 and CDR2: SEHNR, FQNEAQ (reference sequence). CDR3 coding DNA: TGTTCCAGCAGCGTGATGGCAGTCCGGAGGGACTATGGCTACACCTTC. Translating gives CSSSVMAVRRDYGYTF. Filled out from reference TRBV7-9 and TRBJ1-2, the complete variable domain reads DTGVSQNPRHKITKRGQNVTFRCDPISEHNRLYWYRQTLGQGPEFLTYFQNEAQLEKSRLLSDRFSAERPKGSFSTLEIQRTEQGDSAMYLCSSSVMAVRRDYGYTFGSGTRLTVV.

In nucleotides, the CDR3 is TGTGCCAGCAGCTCCGGACTACAAGAGACCCAGTACTTC. This gives the protein CASSSGLQETQYF. The chain is built from TRBV7-3 and TRBJ2-5, with TRBD2 as a possible D gene (6 bases). In germline, CDR1 is SGHTA, CDR2 FQGTGA. This CDR3 region has 13 residues. Trimming removed 4 bases from V and 2 bases from J, with 8 bases in between.

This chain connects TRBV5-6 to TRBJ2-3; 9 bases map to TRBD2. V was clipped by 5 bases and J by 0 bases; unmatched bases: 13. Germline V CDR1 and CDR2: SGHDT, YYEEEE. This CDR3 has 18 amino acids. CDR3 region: CASSWRAGGRPSTDTQYF. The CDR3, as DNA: TGTGCCAGCAGTTGGCGAGCGGGAGGCCGACCTAGCACAGATACGCAGTATTTT.

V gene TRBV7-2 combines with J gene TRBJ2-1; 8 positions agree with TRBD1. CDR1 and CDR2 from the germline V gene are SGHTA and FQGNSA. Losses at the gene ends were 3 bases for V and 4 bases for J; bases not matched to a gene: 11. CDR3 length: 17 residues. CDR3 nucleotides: TGTGCCAGCAGCTTTGCCCTCCGGGACAGGATTTACAATGAGCAGTTCTTC. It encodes CASSFALRDRIYNEQFF.

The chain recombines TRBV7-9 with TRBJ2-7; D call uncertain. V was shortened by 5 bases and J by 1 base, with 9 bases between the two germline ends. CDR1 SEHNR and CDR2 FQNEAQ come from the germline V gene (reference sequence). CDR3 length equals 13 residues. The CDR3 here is CASSLTPSYEQYF. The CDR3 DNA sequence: TGTGCCAGCAGCCTTACTCCTTCCTACGAGCAGTACTTC.

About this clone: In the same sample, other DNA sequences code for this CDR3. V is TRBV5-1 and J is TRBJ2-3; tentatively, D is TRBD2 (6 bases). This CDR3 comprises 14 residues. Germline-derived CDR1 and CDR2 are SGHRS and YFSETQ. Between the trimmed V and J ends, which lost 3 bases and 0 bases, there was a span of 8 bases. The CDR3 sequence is CASSSGTSTDTQYF. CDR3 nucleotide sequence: TGCGCCAGCAGCTCCGGGACTAGCACAGATACGCAGTATTTT.

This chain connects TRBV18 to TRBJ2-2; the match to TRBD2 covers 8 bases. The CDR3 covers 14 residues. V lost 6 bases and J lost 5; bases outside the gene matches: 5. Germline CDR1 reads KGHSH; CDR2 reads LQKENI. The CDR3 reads CASSVAGTTGELFF. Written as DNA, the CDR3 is TGTGCCAGCTCCGTAGCGGGAACGACCGGGGAGCTGTTTTTT.

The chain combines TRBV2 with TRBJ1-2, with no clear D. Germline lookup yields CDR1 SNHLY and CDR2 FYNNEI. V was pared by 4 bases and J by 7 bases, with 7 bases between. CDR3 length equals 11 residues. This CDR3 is CASSVSVGYTF. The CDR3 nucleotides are TGTGCCAGCAGTGTCTCGGTTGGCTACACCTTC.

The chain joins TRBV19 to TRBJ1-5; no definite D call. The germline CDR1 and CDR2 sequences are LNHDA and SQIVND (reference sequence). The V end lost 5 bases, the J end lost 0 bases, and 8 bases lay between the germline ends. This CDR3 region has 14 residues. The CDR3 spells CASSGEFSNQPQHF. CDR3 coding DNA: TGTGCCAGTAGTGGGGAGTTTAGCAATCAGCCCCAGCATTTT.

CDR3 in amino acids: CASSPSDSGEQYF. In nucleotides, the CDR3 is TGTGCCAGCTCACCCTCGGACAGTGGCGAGCAGTACTTC. The chain is built from TRBV18 and TRBJ2-7; a weak D match, TRBD1 (6 bases). CDR3 length: 13 amino acids. Trimming removed 3 bases at V and 6 bases at J, with 12 bases between. CDR1 and CDR2 from the germline V gene are KGHSH and LQKENI.

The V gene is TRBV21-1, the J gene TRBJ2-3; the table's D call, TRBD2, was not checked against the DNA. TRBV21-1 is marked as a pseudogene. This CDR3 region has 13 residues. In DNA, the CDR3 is TGTGCCAGCACCCTAGATGCGGCAGTCACCCAGTATTTT. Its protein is CASTLDAAVTQYF.

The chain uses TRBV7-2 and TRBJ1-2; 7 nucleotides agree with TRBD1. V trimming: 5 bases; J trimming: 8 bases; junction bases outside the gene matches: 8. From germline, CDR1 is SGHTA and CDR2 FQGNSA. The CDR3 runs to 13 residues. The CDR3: CASSVERGQGYTF. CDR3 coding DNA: TGTGCCAGCAGCGTAGAGAGGGGGCAAGGCTACACCTTC.

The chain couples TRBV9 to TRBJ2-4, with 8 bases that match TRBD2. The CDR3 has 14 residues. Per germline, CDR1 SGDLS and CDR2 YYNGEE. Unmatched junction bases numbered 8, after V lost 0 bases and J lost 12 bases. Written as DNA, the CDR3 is TGTGCCAGCAGCGTAGACGGGGGGGACCGGAGTCAGTACTTC. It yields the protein CASSVDGGDRSQYF. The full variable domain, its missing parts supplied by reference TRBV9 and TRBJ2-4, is DSGVTQTPKHLITATGQRVTLRCSPRSGDLSVYWYQQSLDQGLQFLIQYYNGEERAKGNILERFSAQQFPDLHSELNLSSLELGDSALYFCASSVDGGDRSQYFGAGTRLSVL.

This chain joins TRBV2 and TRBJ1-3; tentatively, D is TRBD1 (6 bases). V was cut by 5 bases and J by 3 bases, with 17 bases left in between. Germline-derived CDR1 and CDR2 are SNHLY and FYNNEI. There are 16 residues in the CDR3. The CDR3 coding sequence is TGTGCCAGCAGTCGATCTTACAGGGAGCATGGAAACACCATATATTTT. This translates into CASSRSYREHGNTIYF.

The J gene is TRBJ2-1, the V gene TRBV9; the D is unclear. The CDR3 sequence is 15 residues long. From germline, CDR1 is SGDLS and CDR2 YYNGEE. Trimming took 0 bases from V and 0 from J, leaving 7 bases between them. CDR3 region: CASSVARSSYNEQFF. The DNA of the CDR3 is TGTGCCAGCAGCGTAGCACGCAGCTCCTACAATGAGCAGTTCTTC.

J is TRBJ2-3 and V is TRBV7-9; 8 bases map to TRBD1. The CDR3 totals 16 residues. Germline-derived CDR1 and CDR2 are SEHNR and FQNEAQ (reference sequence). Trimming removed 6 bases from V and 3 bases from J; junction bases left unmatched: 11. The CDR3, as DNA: TGTGCCAGCAGAGCCATGGGTCACAGGGGGACAGATACGCAGTATTTT. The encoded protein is CASRAMGHRGTDTQYF.

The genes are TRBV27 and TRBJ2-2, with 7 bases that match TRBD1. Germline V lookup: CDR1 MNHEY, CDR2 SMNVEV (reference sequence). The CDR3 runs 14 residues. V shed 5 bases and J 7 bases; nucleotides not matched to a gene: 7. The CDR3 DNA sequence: TGTGCCAGCAGTAGCCCAACAGGGGTCGGGGAGCTGTTTTTT. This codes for CASSSPTGVGELFF.

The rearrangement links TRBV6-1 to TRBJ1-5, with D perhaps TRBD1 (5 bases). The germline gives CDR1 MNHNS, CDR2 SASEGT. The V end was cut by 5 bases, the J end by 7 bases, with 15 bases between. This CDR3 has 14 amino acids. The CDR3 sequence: CASSLGQPEQPQHF. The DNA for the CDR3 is TGTGCCAGCAGTCTGGGGCAACCGGAGCAGCCCCAGCATTTT.

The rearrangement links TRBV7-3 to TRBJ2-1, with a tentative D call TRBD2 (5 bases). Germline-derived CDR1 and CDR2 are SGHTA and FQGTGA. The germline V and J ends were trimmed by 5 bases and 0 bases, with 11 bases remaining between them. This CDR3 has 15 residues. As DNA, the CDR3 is TGTGCCAGCAGCCCTGACTACTCCTCCTACAATGAGCAGTTCTTC. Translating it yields CASSPDYSSYNEQFF.

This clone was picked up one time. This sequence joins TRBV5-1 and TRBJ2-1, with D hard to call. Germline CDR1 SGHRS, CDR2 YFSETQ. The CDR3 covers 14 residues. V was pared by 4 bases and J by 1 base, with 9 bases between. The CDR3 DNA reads TGCGCCAGCAGCAAGGCGGAATCCTACAATGAGCAGTTCTTC. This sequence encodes CASSKAESYNEQFF.

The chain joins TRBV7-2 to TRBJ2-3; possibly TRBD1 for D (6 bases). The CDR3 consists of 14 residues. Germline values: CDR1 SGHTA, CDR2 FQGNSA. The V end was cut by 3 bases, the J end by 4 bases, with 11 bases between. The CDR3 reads CASSFGQFADTQYF. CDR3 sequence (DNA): TGTGCCAGCAGCTTCGGACAGTTCGCAGATACGCAGTATTTT.

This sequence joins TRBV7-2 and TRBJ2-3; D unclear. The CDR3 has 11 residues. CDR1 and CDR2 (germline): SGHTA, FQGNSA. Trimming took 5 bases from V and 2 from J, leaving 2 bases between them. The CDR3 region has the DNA TGTGCCAGCAGCCTCACAGATACGCAGTATTTT. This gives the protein CASSLTDTQYF.

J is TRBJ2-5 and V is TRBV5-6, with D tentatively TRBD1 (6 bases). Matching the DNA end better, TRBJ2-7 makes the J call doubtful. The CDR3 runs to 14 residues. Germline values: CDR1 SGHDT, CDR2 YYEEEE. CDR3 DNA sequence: TGTGCCAGCGAACAACAGGGTGCGACCTACGAGCAGTACTTC. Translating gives CASEQQGATYEQYF.